This TCR beta chain was identified in a study of blood T cells in healthy people across ages. This CDR3 comprises 15 residues. CDR1 and CDR2 (germline): DFQATT, SNEGSKA (reference sequence). A word on this clonotype: A much larger clone is a single base away; this may be a read error.

Alongside a J-beta primer mix, a sample-barcoded 5' primer served in a second PCR lasting about 7 to 12 cycles. A 12-random-nucleotide template-switch adaptor tagged each cDNA molecule. TCRdb reanalysed the 5' RACE reads using MiXCR and keeps one entry per CDR3 protein. This table holds 800,000 to 950,000 distinct CDR3 sequences, just under 30% found once. This same sample was also taken into another study, of T cells of mothers and their children.

Sample: blood. The clonotype was recovered from a woman between 35 and 50 years old in good health. The chain has TRBV20-1 and TRBJ1-2, with TRBD1 identical over 8 bases. The CDR3 coding sequence is TGCGGTGCTAGAGACCGGGACAGGATGCTCTATGGCTACACCTTC. Its translation: CGARDRDRMLYGYTF.